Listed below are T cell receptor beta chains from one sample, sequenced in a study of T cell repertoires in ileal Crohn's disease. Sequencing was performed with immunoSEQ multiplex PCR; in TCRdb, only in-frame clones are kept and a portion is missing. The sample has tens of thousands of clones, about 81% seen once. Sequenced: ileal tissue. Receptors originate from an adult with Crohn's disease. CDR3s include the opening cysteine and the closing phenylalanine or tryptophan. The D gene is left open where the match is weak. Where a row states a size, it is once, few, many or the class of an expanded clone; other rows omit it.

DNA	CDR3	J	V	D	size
TGCGCCAGCAGCTTGGGGGAGTCGGGCGGCAGGACCCGCACTGAAGCTTTCTTT	CASSLGESGGRTRTEAFF	TRBJ1-1	TRBV5-1	NA	NA
TGTGCCAGCAGCCAAGACAGCGATTCACCCCTCCACTTT	CASSQDSDSPLHF	TRBJ1-6	TRBV7-3	NA	NA
TGTGCCAGCAGCTTAAGTGCGGGGACCCAAGAGACCCAGTACTTC	CASSLSAGTQETQYF	TRBJ2-5	TRBV7-2	NA	NA
TGCGCCAGCAGTGGCAACTACAGGGGCCTCGCCTACACCTTC	CASSGNYRGLAYTF	TRBJ1-2	TRBV10-1	TRBD1	NA
TGTGCCAGCAGTTACCAGACAGGGATGAACACTGAAGCTTTCTTT	CASSYQTGMNTEAFF	TRBJ1-1	TRBV6-5	TRBD1	NA
TGTGCCAGCAGCTTAGTGGCCCCTCGGGCTGAAGCTTTCTTT	CASSLVAPRAEAFF	TRBJ1-1	TRBV7-9	NA	NA
TGCGCCAGCAGCTTGATGTCCAGGGTTGGAAGAGATACGCAGTATTTT	CASSLMSRVGRDTQYF	TRBJ2-3	TRBV5-1	NA	once
TGTGCCAGCAGTGAAGATGATGGCGGGGCGACCTACGAGCAGTACTTC	CASSEDDGGATYEQYF	TRBJ2-7	TRBV6-1	NA	NA
TGTGCCAGTAGTATCCAGGGTTCCTACGAGCAGTACTTC	CASSIQGSYEQYF	TRBJ2-7	TRBV19	NA	NA
TGTGCCAGCAGACGCCTCTTGGGGTCGGGGGAGACCCAGTACTTC	CASRRLLGSGETQYF	TRBJ2-5	TRBV2	NA	NA
TGCAGCGTGCGAACCGGGACAGGGGGCTACGAGCAGTACTTC	CSVRTGTGGYEQYF	TRBJ2-7	TRBV29-1	TRBD1	NA
TGCAGCGTTCCGGCTAGCGGGGTCTCCTACGAGCAGTACTTC	CSVPASGVSYEQYF	TRBJ2-7	TRBV29-1	TRBD2	NA
TGTGCCAGCAGCCAAGATCGGACAGGGTCTGAAGCTTTCTTT	CASSQDRTGSEAFF	TRBJ1-1	TRBV4-2	TRBD1	NA
TGTGCCAGCAGCCAAGTCGGTCTCACCGGGGAGCTGTTTTTT	CASSQVGLTGELFF	TRBJ2-2	TRBV4-2	NA	NA
TGTGCCTGGTCGACAGGGGGCTCTGGAAACACCATATATTTT	CAWSTGGSGNTIYF	TRBJ1-3	TRBV30	TRBD1	few
TGTGCCAGCTCGCCGGGTAACTATGGCTACACCTTC	CASSPGNYGYTF	TRBJ1-2	TRBV6-6	NA	NA
TGTGCCAGCAGCTCCGGTAGCCTCCCGGGGTACACCATATATTTT	CASSSGSLPGYTIYF	TRBJ1-3	TRBV5-4	NA	NA
TGCGCCAGCAGCCAAGGAGGGGGCGCCGCTGAAGCTTTCTTT	CASSQGGGAAEAFF	TRBJ1-1	TRBV4-3	TRBD1	NA
TGTGCCAGCAGTATACGACAGGGGCTCAGAGAACCCCTCCACTTT	CASSIRQGLREPLHF	TRBJ1-6	TRBV6-5	TRBD1	NA
TGTGCCAGCAGCGTAGGTTCAGGAGAGACCCAGTACTTC	CASSVGSGETQYF	TRBJ2-5	TRBV9	NA	NA
TGTGCCAGCAGCTTAGGGGGGGACCATGAAGCTTTCTTT	CASSLGGDHEAFF	TRBJ1-1	TRBV7-9	NA	NA
TGTGCCAGCAGAGAAGGACAGGGGGCCAATGAGCAGTTCTTC	CASREGQGANEQFF	TRBJ2-1	TRBV11-3	TRBD1	NA